This T cell receptor beta chain was identified in a study of cytomegalovirus exposure and HLA in healthy donors. Despite likely unrecorded immune exposures, the donors were nominally healthy at the time of sampling. The CDR3 covers 13 residues. Trimming removed 3 bases from V and 4 bases from J, with 9 bases in between. Germline V gene lookup returns CDR1 ENHRY and CDR2 SYGVKD. In the PCR, 60 Vbeta and 13 Jbeta primers were used. The method was immunoSEQ multiplex PCR; TCRdb's version includes in-frame clones alone and lacks a portion of them. The sample has tens of thousands of clones, around 80% seen once; the top ten hold roughly 3%.

The origin of this receptor is a middle-aged man in good health and CMV-seropositive. Material for sequencing was PBMCs. The genes are TRBV10-3 and TRBJ1-2; weak D call: TRBD1 (5 bases). The CDR3 is CAISEQAFYGYTF. CDR3 DNA sequence: TGTGCCATCAGTGAACAGGCTTTCTATGGCTACACCTTC.